The rows below give T cell receptor beta chains drawn from one sample of a study of technical replicates of blood from a handful of donors. TCRdb's table, derived via immunoSEQ multiplex PCR, lists solely in-frame clones and lacks some. The top ten hold about 0.35% of the sample, which has approximately 78,000 clones, roughly 92% seen once. Sequencing was carried out using T cells isolated from PBMCs. All receptors derive from a human donor in good health. The CDR3 runs from the conserved cysteine through the conserved F or W. The D gene is left open where the match is weak. Not all rows give a size; the values are once, few, many and, for expanded clones, a class.

cdr3_length	d_call	clone_size	v_call	j_call	cdr3_nt	cdr3_aa
13	TRBD2	.	TRBV4-1	TRBJ2-5	TGCGCCAGCAGTCCAGGGAGGGGAGAGACCCAGTACTTC	CASSPGRGETQYF
12	TRBD1	.	TRBV29-1	TRBJ2-3	TGCAGCGTGGGACAGGGTGCAGATACGCAGTATTTT	CSVGQGADTQYF
16	TRBD2	.	TRBV5-1	TRBJ2-7	TGCGCCAGCAGCTTGGCCGGACTAGCGTTCACCTACGAGCAGTACTTC	CASSLAGLAFTYEQYF
12	.	.	TRBV9	TRBJ2-2	TGTGCCAGCAGCCCAGACACCGGGGAGCTGTTTTTT	CASSPDTGELFF
15	TRBD1	.	TRBV29-1	TRBJ2-5	TGCAGCGCTGGATCTACAGGGGGCTATCGGGAGACCCAGTACTTC	CSAGSTGGYRETQYF
13	.	.	TRBV28	TRBJ2-1	TGTGCCAGCAGCTTCCTGGAGAACAATGAGCAGTTCTTC	CASSFLENNEQFF
16	TRBD1	.	TRBV9	TRBJ1-1	TGTGCCAGCAGCACTCACCAGACAGGGGTAGGGACTGAAGCTTTCTTT	CASSTHQTGVGTEAFF
16	TRBD1	.	TRBV4-2	TRBJ1-1	TGTGCCAGCAGCCGGGAGGTGGGACAGATAGCCACTGAAGCTTTCTTT	CASSREVGQIATEAFF
15	.	.	TRBV5-4	TRBJ2-7	TGTGCCAGCAGCTTGGGGGGCAGGGGATCTAACGAGCAGTACTTC	CASSLGGRGSNEQYF
13	TRBD1	.	TRBV19	TRBJ1-5	TGTGCCAGTTGCACTTTACAGGGGCAGCCCCAGCATTTT	CASCTLQGQPQHF
17	TRBD2	.	TRBV4-1	TRBJ2-5	TGCGCCAGCAGCCAAGAGGAGCGGGAGAGGGGGGGAGAGACCCAGTACTTC	CASSQEERERGGETQYF
12	.	.	TRBV7-9	TRBJ2-3	TGTGCCAGCAGCGTCCGGGGAGATACGCAGTATTTT	CASSVRGDTQYF
13	.	.	TRBV7-7	TRBJ2-5	TGTGCTAGCAGCTTAGTATCCCAAGAGACCCAGTACTTC	CASSLVSQETQYF
14	.	.	TRBV19	TRBJ2-1	TGTGCCAGTACCCCCGGCGGGTTTTACAATGAGCAGTTCTTC	CASTPGGFYNEQFF
18	TRBD1	.	TRBV11-1	TRBJ2-5	TGTGCCAGCAGCTTAGAGGGACAGGGGTTTCTGTACCAAGAGACCCAGTACTTC	CASSLEGQGFLYQETQYF
16	TRBD2	.	TRBV6-6	TRBJ2-4	TGTGCCAGCAGTAACCTAGCGGGAGGGCTGGGAAACATTCAGTACTTC	CASSNLAGGLGNIQYF
13	TRBD2	.	TRBV28	TRBJ2-7	TGTGCCAGCAACCCGGGGGGATCCTACGAGCAGTACTTC	CASNPGGSYEQYF
13	TRBD1	once	TRBV7-9	TRBJ1-2	TGTGCCAGCAGCCCGGGACAGCTTGATGGCTACACCTTC	CASSPGQLDGYTF
12	.	.	TRBV7-3	TRBJ2-7	TGTGCCAGCAGCTTCGGTGTGGAGGAGCAGTACTTC	CASSFGVEEQYF
13	TRBD1	few	TRBV7-2	TRBJ1-2	TGTGCCAGCAGCTTAGGAGGGGGCCGGGGCTACACCTTC	CASSLGGGRGYTF
17	TRBD2	.	TRBV4-1	TRBJ2-1	TGCGCCAGCAGCCTAGAGACTAGCGGGAGAAACTACAATGAGCAGTTCTTC	CASSLETSGRNYNEQFF
15	TRBD1	.	TRBV10-3	TRBJ2-5	TGTGCCATCAGTTCTCGGGGACAGCATCAAGAGACCCAGTACTTC	CAISSRGQHQETQYF
14	TRBD1	.	TRBV5-1	TRBJ2-7	TGCGCCAGCAGCTTGTGGGACAGCCTTGGGGAGCAGTACTTC	CASSLWDSLGEQYF
16	.	.	TRBV4-1	TRBJ2-7	TGCGCCAGCAGCCCTGTCTCGGAGGAGGGCCTTAGCGAGCAGTACTTC	CASSPVSEEGLSEQYF
16	.	.	TRBV28	TRBJ1-2	TGTGCCAGCAGTTTTGGTAGGGAGACCCGCTTCTATGGCTACACCTTC	CASSFGRETRFYGYTF
14	.	.	TRBV7-6	TRBJ2-5	TGTGCCAGCAGCTGGGGGAGGATCAAAGAGACCCAGTACTTC	CASSWGRIKETQYF
12	TRBD1	once	TRBV7-2	TRBJ2-1	TGTGCCAGCAGCTTAAACAGGGGTGAGCAGTTCTTC	CASSLNRGEQFF
15	TRBD2	.	TRBV5-4	TRBJ2-3	TGTGCCAGCAGACCGACTAGCGGGAGATCAGATACGCAGTATTTT	CASRPTSGRSDTQYF
16	.	once	TRBV7-9	TRBJ1-4	TGTGCCAGCAGCTTAGACTTGGCAGGGAATAATGAAAAACTGTTTTTT	CASSLDLAGNNEKLFF
15	.	.	TRBV4-1	TRBJ1-5	TGCGCCAGCAGCCAAGGAGCAGGTAGCAATCAGCCCCAGCATTTT	CASSQGAGSNQPQHF
15	TRBD1	.	TRBV5-5	TRBJ2-5	TGTGCCAGCAGCTTGAGTCGGGACAGGGGACAGACCCAGTACTTC	CASSLSRDRGQTQYF
11	TRBD2	.	TRBV20-1	TRBJ2-5	TGCAGTGCTAGAGACGGGGGGGCCCAGTACTTC	CSARDGGAQYF
16	TRBD1	.	TRBV5-1	TRBJ2-1	TGCGCCAGCAGCTTGGCGACAGGGTTCCTCTACAATGAGCAGTTCTTC	CASSLATGFLYNEQFF
15	TRBD2	.	TRBV6-5	TRBJ2-2	TGTGCCAGCAACTTACTAGCGGGAGTTAGCGGGGAGCTGTTTTTT	CASNLLAGVSGELFF
16	.	few	TRBV21-1	TRBJ1-1	TGTGCCAGCAGCAAACTCACATGCAGGGGGGCGACTGAAGCTTTCTTT	CASSKLTCRGATEAFF
14	TRBD2	.	TRBV5-5	TRBJ2-1	TGTGCCAGCAGCACCGGGACTAGGCTTAATGAGCAGTTCTTC	CASSTGTRLNEQFF
14	.	.	TRBV5-1	TRBJ1-1	TGCGCCAGCAGCTTGAGGCAGGGCACCACTGAAGCTTTCTTT	CASSLRQGTTEAFF
11	.	.	TRBV20-1	TRBJ2-1	TGCAGTGCTAGCTGGCACAATGAGCAGTTCTTC	CSASWHNEQFF
14	.	.	TRBV4-2	TRBJ2-1	TGTGCCAGCAGCCAAGATCGGGGCTACAATGAGCAGTTCTTC	CASSQDRGYNEQFF
18	TRBD2	.	TRBV4-2	TRBJ2-1	TGTGCCAGCAGCCAAGATTCTAGCGGGAGTAACCCCTACAATGAGCAGTTCTTC	CASSQDSSGSNPYNEQFF
16	TRBD1	once	TRBV7-3	TRBJ2-6	TGTGCCAGCAGCCTCGGGACAGGGTCTGGGGCCAACGTCCTGACTTTC	CASSLGTGSGANVLTF
14	TRBD1	few	TRBV5-1	TRBJ1-1	TGCGCCAGCAGCTTGGGACAGGGGGCAACTGAAGCTTTCTTT	CASSLGQGATEAFF
13	.	once	TRBV28	TRBJ1-5	TGTGCCAGCAGAACTCAACCGGGGCAGCCCCAGCATTTT	CASRTQPGQPQHF
15	.	.	TRBV6-4	TRBJ2-2	TGTGCCAGCAGTGACTCGGGCGCGAACACCGGGGAGCTGTTTTTT	CASSDSGANTGELFF
14	TRBD1	.	TRBV6-1	TRBJ2-1	TGTGCCAGCAGTGAATGGACAGGGGGCAATGAGCAGTTCTTC	CASSEWTGGNEQFF
18	TRBD1	.	TRBV5-6	TRBJ2-3	TGTGCCAGCAGCCCCCGATTTTTGCAGGGGGCAAGCACAGATACGCAGTATTTT	CASSPRFLQGASTDTQYF
14	TRBD1	.	TRBV5-6	TRBJ1-2	TGTGCCAGCAGCCGGACAGGGCCTAACTATGGCTACACCTTC	CASSRTGPNYGYTF